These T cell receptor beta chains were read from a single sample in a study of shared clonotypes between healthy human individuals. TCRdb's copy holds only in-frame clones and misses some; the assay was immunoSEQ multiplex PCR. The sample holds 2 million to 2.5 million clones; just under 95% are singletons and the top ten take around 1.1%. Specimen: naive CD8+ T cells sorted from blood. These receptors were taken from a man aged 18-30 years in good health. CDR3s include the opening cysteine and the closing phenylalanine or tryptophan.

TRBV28	CASSFPSGGTYEQYF
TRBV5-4	CASSWAGNTEAFF
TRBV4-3	CASSQGDSVNPYEQYF
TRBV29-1	CSVISYNEQFF
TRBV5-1	CASSLDRTNYGYTF
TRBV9	CASSDPGLAGERGELFF
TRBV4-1	CASSQDAGHSNQPQHF
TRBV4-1	CASSQVHGGTYEQYF
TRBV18	CASSPGRDRGRTYEQYF
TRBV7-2	CASSLAGDRDWNEQYF